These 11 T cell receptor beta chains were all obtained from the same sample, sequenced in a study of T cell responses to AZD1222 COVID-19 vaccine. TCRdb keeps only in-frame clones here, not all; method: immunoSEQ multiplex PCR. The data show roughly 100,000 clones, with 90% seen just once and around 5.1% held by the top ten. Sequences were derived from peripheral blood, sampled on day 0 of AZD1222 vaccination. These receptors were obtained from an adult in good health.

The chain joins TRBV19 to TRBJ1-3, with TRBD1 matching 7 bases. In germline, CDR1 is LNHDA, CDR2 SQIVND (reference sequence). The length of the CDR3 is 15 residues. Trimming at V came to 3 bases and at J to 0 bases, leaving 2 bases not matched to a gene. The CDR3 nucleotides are TGTGCCAGTAGTATCGGGACAGCCTCTGGAAACACCATATATTTT. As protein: CASSIGTASGNTIYF. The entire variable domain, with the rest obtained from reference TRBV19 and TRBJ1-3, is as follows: DGGITQSPKYLFRKEGQNVTLSCEQNLNHDAMYWYRQDPGQGLRLIYYSQIVNDFQKGDIAEGYSVSREKKESFPLTVTSAQKNPTAFYLCASSIGTASGNTIYFGEGSWLTVV.

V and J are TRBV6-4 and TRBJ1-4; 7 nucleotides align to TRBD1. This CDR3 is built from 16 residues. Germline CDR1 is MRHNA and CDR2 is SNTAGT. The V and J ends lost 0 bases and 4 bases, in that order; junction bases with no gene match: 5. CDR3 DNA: TGTGCCAGCAGTGACTCGAGGGGGACAGTTAATGAAAAACTGTTTTTT. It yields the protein CASSDSRGTVNEKLFF.

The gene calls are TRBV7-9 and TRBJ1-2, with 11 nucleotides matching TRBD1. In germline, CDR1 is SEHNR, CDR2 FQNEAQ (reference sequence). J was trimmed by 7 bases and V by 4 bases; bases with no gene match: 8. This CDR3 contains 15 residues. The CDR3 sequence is CASSSLGQGVVGYTF. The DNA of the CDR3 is TGTGCCAGCAGCTCCCTGGGACAGGGGGTCGTTGGCTACACCTTC.

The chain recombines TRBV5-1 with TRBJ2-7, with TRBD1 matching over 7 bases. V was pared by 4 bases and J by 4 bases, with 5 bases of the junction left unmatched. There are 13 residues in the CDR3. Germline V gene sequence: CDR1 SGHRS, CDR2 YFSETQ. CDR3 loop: CASSTQGSYEQYF. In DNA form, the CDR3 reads TGCGCCAGCAGCACACAGGGGAGTTACGAGCAGTACTTC.

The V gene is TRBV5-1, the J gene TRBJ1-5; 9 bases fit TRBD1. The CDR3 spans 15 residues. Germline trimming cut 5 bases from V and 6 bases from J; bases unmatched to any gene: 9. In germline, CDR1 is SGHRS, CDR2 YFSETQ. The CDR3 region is CASRPADRGAQPQHF. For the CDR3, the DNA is TGCGCCAGCAGACCCGCCGACAGGGGGGCTCAGCCCCAGCATTTT.

DNA of the CDR3: TGTGCCAACTACGAGCAGTACTTC. Amino acids: CANYEQYF. The chain uses TRBV3-1 (or the pseudogene TRBV3-2) and TRBJ2-7; unclear D gene. V was trimmed by 10 bases and J by 3 bases, leaving 1 base between them. The germline V gene has CDR1 LGHDT and CDR2 YNNKEL (reference sequence). This CDR3 is built from 8 residues.

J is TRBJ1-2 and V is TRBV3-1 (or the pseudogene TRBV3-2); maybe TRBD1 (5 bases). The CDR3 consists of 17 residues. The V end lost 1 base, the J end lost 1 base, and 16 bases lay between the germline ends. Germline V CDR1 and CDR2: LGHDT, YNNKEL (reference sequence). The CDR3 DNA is TGTGCCAGCAGCCAAGCTGCCGGGACCGATGATAACTATGGCTACACCTTC. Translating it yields CASSQAAGTDDNYGYTF.

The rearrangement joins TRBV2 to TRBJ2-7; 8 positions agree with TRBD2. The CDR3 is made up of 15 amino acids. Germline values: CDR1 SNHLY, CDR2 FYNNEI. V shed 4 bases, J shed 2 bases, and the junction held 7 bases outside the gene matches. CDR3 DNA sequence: TGTGCCAGCAGTGTAGGTACCGGGAGGGCCTACGAGCAGTACTTC. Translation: CASSVGTGRAYEQYF.

CDR3 DNA: TGCAGCGTTGAGGTTTCGGGGGCGTGGGCCACTGAAGCTTTCTTT. Translating gives CSVEVSGAWATEAFF. The chain combines TRBV29-1 with TRBJ1-1; a weak D match, TRBD1 (6 bases). The CDR3 runs to 15 residues. Germline lookup yields CDR1 SQVTM and CDR2 ANQGSEA. Trimming shortened V by 3 bases and J by 4 bases, and 18 bases separated the two germline ends.

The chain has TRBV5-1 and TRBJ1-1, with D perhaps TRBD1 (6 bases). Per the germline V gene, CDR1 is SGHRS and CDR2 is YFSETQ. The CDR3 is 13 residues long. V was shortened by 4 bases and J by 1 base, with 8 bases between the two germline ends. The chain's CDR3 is CASSLTGNTEAFF. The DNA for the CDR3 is TGCGCCAGCAGCCTGACAGGGAACACTGAAGCTTTCTTT.

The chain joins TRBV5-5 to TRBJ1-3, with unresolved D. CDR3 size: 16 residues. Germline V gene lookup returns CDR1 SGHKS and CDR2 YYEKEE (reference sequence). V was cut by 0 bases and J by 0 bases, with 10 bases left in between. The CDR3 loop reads CASSLARTVSGNTIYF. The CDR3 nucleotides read TGTGCCAGCAGCTTGGCCAGGACGGTCTCTGGAAACACCATATATTTT.